This T cell receptor beta chain was recorded in a study of post-analysis software for immune sequencing data. Study-level background: Disease trajectories encompassed relapsing-remitting, secondary progressive and progressive-relapsing multiple sclerosis.

Presence of unique molecular identifiers characterized the TCR beta cDNA libraries. TCRdb called the PCR reads again in MiXCR, with one record for every CDR3 protein. There are roughly 650,000 distinct CDR3 sequences in the sample; approximately 59% occur only once, and around 11% lies in the top ten. In the case of this clonotype: Its antigen is not identified.

Notes on the study in general: There was significantly lower normalized Chao1 diversity in multiple sclerosis patients than in controls.

Sequencing was carried out using blood. The TCR sequence derives from a girl aged 2 to 9 with multiple sclerosis.

The CDR3 nucleotides are TGTGCCCTCAGCCTCGGGAGGGCCTCGAAGACCCAGTACTTC. It encodes CALSLGRASKTQYF. The V gene is TRBV7-2, the J gene TRBJ2-5; 8 nucleotides line up with TRBD2. Germline loops: CDR1 SGHTA, CDR2 FQGNSA. The CDR3 spans 14 residues. The trim removed 11 bases at V and 6 bases at J, leaving 14 bases unmatched.